This paragraph reports one TCR beta chain. The sample originates from a study of cytomegalovirus exposure and HLA in healthy donors. V lost 3 bases and J 2 bases, leaving 13 bases between the germline ends. The germline CDR1 and CDR2 sequences are MGHRA and YSYEKL. The CDR3 loop spans 15 amino acids. Amplification used 60 Vbeta primers and 13 Jbeta primers. TCRdb's copy holds only in-frame clones and misses some; the assay was immunoSEQ multiplex PCR. This table has some 170,000 clones, approximately 80% appearing once. The receptor's source is a young man in good health and CMV-seropositive. The sample consisted of PBMCs. The chain is built from TRBV4-1 and TRBJ2-5; tentative D call: TRBD2 (6 bases). The CDR3 sequence is CASSQRAGRQETQYF. The CDR3, as DNA: TGCGCCAGCAGCCAGAGGGCAGGGAGGCAAGAGACCCAGTACTTC.